This T cell receptor (beta chain) came from a study of T cells expressing NK-cell markers. Study-wide results and limits: Six of the donors carried dominant NKG2C+ clonotypes that took up 1.0-7.0% of their CD8+ T cells.

Following a re-call of the 5' RACE reads, TCRdb has one entry per CDR3 protein and lacks DNA. This sample's table reports a few hundred thousand distinct CDR3 sequences. CDR1 and CDR2 from the germline V gene are SGHRS and YFSETQ. The CDR3 is 13 amino acids. Points on this clonotype: The antigen is unknown.

The receptor's source is a woman aged 45-59 years in good health. J is TRBJ2-3 and V is TRBV5-1; TCRdb designates TRBD2, a call that cannot be tested without DNA. Sequencing was carried out using blood T cells: a sorted CD56 or NKG2C T cell subset, CD4+ or CD8+ T cells, or bulk PBMC T cells (not recorded which). The CDR3 region is CASKRDGLNTQYF.